Below are 13 T cell receptor beta chains sequenced from a single sample in a study of cytomegalovirus exposure and HLA in healthy donors. The PCR contained 60 Vbeta and 13 Jbeta primers. Assay used: immunoSEQ multiplex PCR; TCRdb lists only in-frame clones, some missing. The top ten hold 7.8% of the sample, which has some 180,000 clones, about 13% seen once. The specimen sequenced was PBMCs. These receptor sequences come from a man aged 45 to 65 in good health and CMV-seropositive.

The chain recombines TRBV2 with TRBJ2-7, with D maybe TRBD2 (6 bases). CDR3 length: 13 residues. Germline-derived CDR1 and CDR2 are SNHLY and FYNNEI. V lost 7 bases, J lost 7 bases, and 17 bases lay in between. CDR3: CASKSGLGGEQYF. Written as DNA, the CDR3 is TGTGCCAGCAAATCGGGACTTGGAGGGGAGCAGTACTTC.

The chain has TRBV7-2 and TRBJ2-2; unclear D gene. Trimming removed 0 bases from V and 2 bases from J, with 7 bases in between. This CDR3 is 15 amino acids long. Germline lookup yields CDR1 SGHTA and CDR2 FQGNSA. The CDR3 bases are TGTGCCAGCAGCTTAGCGGAGACTAACACCGGGGAGCTGTTTTTT. It encodes CASSLAETNTGELFF.

The rearrangement joins TRBV9 to TRBJ1-3, with D possibly being TRBD1 (5 bases). Germline V gives CDR1 SGDLS, CDR2 YYNGEE. With 0 bases removed from V and 0 bases from J, the gap between germline ends came to 13 bases. The CDR3 length is 17 residues. In DNA form, the CDR3 reads TGTGCCAGCAGCGTAGGGGCAGGGCTAGGCTCTGGAAACACCATATATTTT. Translating gives CASSVGAGLGSGNTIYF.

This clone was seen a few times. The chain combines TRBV20-1 with TRBJ2-5; D might be TRBD2 (6 bases). The CDR3 totals 10 residues. The germline CDR1 and CDR2 sequences are DFQATT and SNEGSKA (reference sequence). The CDR3 bases are TGCAGCGGGGGAAGGGAGACCCAGTACTTC. Translating gives CSGGRETQYF.

The chain has TRBV6-1 and TRBJ1-2; D is perhaps TRBD1 (6 bases). Trimming removed 6 bases from V and 9 bases from J, with 20 bases in between. Germline V gene sequence: CDR1 MNHNS, CDR2 SASEGT. The CDR3 sequence is 14 residues long. The CDR3 sequence: CASRVNRDVWSYTF. CDR3 coding DNA: TGTGCCAGCAGAGTTAACAGGGACGTCTGGAGCTACACCTTC.

The table lists this clone with a few counts. The V call is TRBV11-3, the J call TRBJ1-4; 8 bases align to TRBD1. CDR1 and CDR2 from the germline V gene are SGHNT and YENEEA. Trimming cost V 4 bases and J 0 bases; bases outside gene matches: 7. This CDR3 is built from 17 residues. The chain's CDR3 is CASSSFGQGSTNEKLFF. CDR3 DNA sequence: TGTGCCAGCAGCTCATTCGGACAGGGTTCAACTAATGAAAAACTGTTTTTT. The complete variable domain, with remaining parts taken from reference TRBV11-3 and TRBJ1-4, reads EAGVVQSPRYKIIEKKQPVAFWCNPISGHNTLYWYLQNLGQGPELLIRYENEEAVDDSQLPKDRFSAERLKGVDSTLKIQPAELGDSAVYLCASSSFGQGSTNEKLFFGSGTQLSVL.

This clone occurred a few times. This rearrangement joins TRBV7-2 to TRBJ1-2, with D unresolved. From germline, CDR1 is SGHTA and CDR2 FQGNSA. Trimming took 3 bases from V and 2 from J, leaving 13 bases between them. This CDR3 is 15 amino acids long. The CDR3 spells CASSFKRSSNYGYTF. CDR3 in DNA: TGTGCCAGCAGCTTCAAGAGGTCTTCCAACTATGGCTACACCTTC.

The DNA of the CDR3 is TGTGCCAGCCGACAGGGTCTATGGGAGCAGTACTTC. This encodes CASRQGLWEQYF. The chain combines TRBV6-1 with TRBJ2-7; 7 positions agree with TRBD1. Germline V gives CDR1 MNHNS, CDR2 SASEGT. J was trimmed by 7 bases and V by 8 bases; bases with no gene match: 8. The CDR3 contains 12 residues.

This clone occurred a few times. The V call is TRBV16, the J call TRBJ1-6; D is undetermined. There are 13 residues in the CDR3. Germline-derived CDR1 and CDR2 are KGHSY and FQNENV. V was cut by 11 bases and J by 6 bases, with 14 bases left in between. The CDR3 bases are TGTGCCGCTAAGAAGGGAGTTAATTCACCCCTCCACTTT. Translated: CAAKKGVNSPLHF.

The CDR3 protein is CASSPRRRAHYGYTF. For the CDR3, the DNA is TGTGCCAGCAGTCCCCGAAGGAGGGCCCACTATGGCTACACCTTC. The V call is TRBV25-1, the J call TRBJ1-2; D is ambiguous. Germline V lookup: CDR1 MGHDK, CDR2 SYGVNS. The CDR3 sequence is 15 residues long. Trimming shortened V by 5 bases and J by 3 bases, and 16 bases separated the two germline ends.

V gene TRBV7-2 combines with J gene TRBJ1-6; D gene ambiguous. The CDR3 extends over 15 amino acids. Trimming left V 1 base short and J 5 bases short, with 9 bases between. CDR1 is SGHTA and CDR2 is FQGNSA in the germline V gene. The CDR3 DNA reads TGTGCCAGCAGCTTAGGGCCAGCGGATAATTCACCCCTCCACTTT. Amino acid sequence: CASSLGPADNSPLHF.

This chain joins TRBV5-1 and TRBJ1-4; no definite D call. V was pared by 5 bases and J by 0 bases, with 11 bases between. The CDR3 covers 15 residues. In germline, CDR1 is SGHRS, CDR2 YFSETQ. The CDR3 DNA reads as TGCGCCAGCAGGGGTGTGGCGGCAACTAATGAAAAACTGTTTTTT. This encodes CASRGVAATNEKLFF.

There are a few counts of this clone. The chain carries TRBV9 and TRBJ2-1; 7 bases line up with TRBD1. Germline values: CDR1 SGDLS, CDR2 YYNGEE. J was trimmed by 2 bases and V by 3 bases; bases with no gene match: 8. This CDR3 contains 16 residues. The CDR3, as DNA: TGTGCCAGCAGCGCGAGACAGGGTTCGCCCTACAATGAGCAGTTCTTC. Residues: CASSARQGSPYNEQFF.